The rows below give T cell receptor beta chains drawn from one sample of a study of cytomegalovirus exposure and HLA in healthy donors. Profiled with immunoSEQ multiplex PCR; TCRdb holds only in-frame clones, not every one. The profile covers 150,000 to 250,000 clones, with around 80% appearing a single time and under 15% taken by the ten largest. The specimen sequenced was PBMCs. The receptor source for this set is a woman aged 30 to 39 in good health and CMV-seropositive. Both conserved end residues are part of each CDR3. The order of the fields is J gene, V gene, CDR3 protein.

TRBJ2-7 | TRBV23-1 | CASLSWSYEQYF
TRBJ2-3 | TRBV15 | CATSTRKTGSDTQYF
TRBJ2-1 | TRBV5-4 | CASSRGLAREDEQFF
TRBJ2-1 | TRBV19 | CASSLDRGLYNEQFF
TRBJ1-5 | TRBV30 | CASGTSGQPQHF
TRBJ2-1 | TRBV6-4 | CASSENFQGYGEQFF
TRBJ2-1 | TRBV11-3 | CASSPGTSGIDEQFF
TRBJ1-1 | TRBV9 | CASSVAGTNTEAFF
TRBJ1-1 | TRBV6-5 | CASSFRNTMNTEAFF
TRBJ1-1 | TRBV19 | CASSIDPGAFTEAFF
TRBJ2-1 | TRBV11-3 | CASSAGTAGTSVYNEQFF
TRBJ2-1 | TRBV5-4 | CASSLGSVAGEQFF
TRBJ2-5 | TRBV5-1 | CASSLGYGTLQETQYF
TRBJ2-7 | TRBV27 | CASRLPGTQTYEQYF
TRBJ1-1 | TRBV6-4 | CASRTDRQNTEAFF
TRBJ1-4 | TRBV5-1 | CASSNGQNNEKLFF
TRBJ1-5 | TRBV5-6 | CASSSSVDNQPQHF
TRBJ1-1 | TRBV6-6 | CASRFTGGTEAFF
TRBJ2-2 | TRBV5-1 | CASGPDPGLAGAGELFF
TRBJ1-5 | TRBV19 | CASRRRQGNQPQHF
TRBJ1-4 | TRBV27 | CASSLYYGQPTNEKLFF
TRBJ2-7 | TRBV28 | CASSSLQTGREYF
TRBJ2-6 | TRBV7-8 | CASSLEPVSGANVLTF
TRBJ1-2 | TRBV28 | CASSLGDRGVYGYTF
TRBJ2-2 | TRBV11-3 | CASSRGLAGSGELFF
TRBJ1-2 | TRBV5-1 | CASSVGGQLSYGYTF
TRBJ1-4 | TRBV5-1 | CASSSEGTGNNEKLFF
TRBJ2-1 | TRBV5-1 | CASSLDSGGRNEQFF
TRBJ2-3 | TRBV18 | CASSPGQSTDTQYF
TRBJ2-5 | TRBV5-6 | CASSPGLGRWTQYF
TRBJ2-2 | TRBV6-1 | CASKGYRDTGELFF
TRBJ2-5 | TRBV6-5 | CASSPTGAMQETQYF
TRBJ2-1 | TRBV28 | CASSLLRTSNNEQFF
TRBJ1-5 | TRBV12-5 | CASGLRGTQHF
TRBJ2-5 | TRBV6-5 | CATRAPAGSQYF
TRBJ1-1 | TRBV6-6 | CASSPGGGRTEAFF
TRBJ2-5 | TRBV7-2 | CASSFQTGQETQYF
TRBJ2-1 | TRBV9 | CASSVVWASGRGEQFF
TRBJ1-2 | TRBV29-1 | CSVEDRAGDGYTF
TRBJ1-2 | TRBV28 | CASRADSPYYGYTF
TRBJ1-2 | TRBV28 | CASTSQGVGYGYTF
TRBJ1-5 | TRBV2 | CASSMGQGTHQPQHF
TRBJ2-7 | TRBV2 | CASSDLGRGNYEQYF